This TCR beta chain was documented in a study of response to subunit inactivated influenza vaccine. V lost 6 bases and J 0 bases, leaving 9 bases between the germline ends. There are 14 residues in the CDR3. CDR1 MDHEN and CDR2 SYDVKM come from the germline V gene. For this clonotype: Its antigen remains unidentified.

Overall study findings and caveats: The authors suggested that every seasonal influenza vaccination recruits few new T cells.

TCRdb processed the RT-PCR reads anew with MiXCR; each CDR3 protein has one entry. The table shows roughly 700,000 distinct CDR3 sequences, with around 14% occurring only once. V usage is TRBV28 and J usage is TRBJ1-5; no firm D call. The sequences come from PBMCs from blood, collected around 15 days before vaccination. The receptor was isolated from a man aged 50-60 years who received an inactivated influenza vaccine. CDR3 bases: TGTGCCAGCAGACCGCCAGATAGCAATCAGCCCCAGCATTTT. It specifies CASRPPDSNQPQHF.